This passage covers 25 T cell receptor beta chains from one sample sequenced in a study of OX40 agonist ivuxolimab in advanced cancers. Libraries were built with the immunoSEQ multiplex PCR assay. Here the immuneACCESS table is served through TCRdb, limited to in-frame sequences with V and J called. Missing clones are a known gap in these copies; in checked studies unresolved V genes cover under half, and the rest lacks a known reason. For this sample the table gives 60,000 to 100,000 clones, of which about 90% were detected only once. Of the sample, around 0.5% falls within the top ten clones. The sequencing used CD4+ or CD8+ T cells sorted from blood, collected in a trial of the OX40 agonist ivuxolimab. The receptors shown here come from an adult with an advanced solid tumor such as melanoma, head and neck, liver or kidney cancer.

The chain has TRBV19 and TRBJ2-1; 16 positions match TRBD2. This CDR3 has 15 amino acids. CDR1 is LNHDA, CDR2 SQIVND, per germline (reference sequence). V shed 8 bases, J shed 9 bases, and the junction held 7 bases outside the gene matches. The CDR3 coding sequence is TGTGCCAGTGGGACTAGCGGGAGGGGTCTGGGTGAGCAGTTCTTC. The encoded protein is CASGTSGRGLGEQFF.

This chain links TRBV5-5 with TRBJ1-4; 8 nucleotides line up with TRBD1. The CDR3 contains 14 residues. Germline V gene sequence: CDR1 SGHKS, CDR2 YYEKEE (reference sequence). The V gene end was trimmed by 3 bases and the J gene end by 8 bases; junction bases not matched to a gene: 6. The CDR3 region is CASSSTGAREKLFF. The CDR3 nucleotides are TGTGCCAGCAGCTCGACAGGGGCGAGGGAAAAACTGTTTTTT.

The gene calls are TRBV28 and TRBJ1-5; maybe TRBD1 (6 bases). The ends were cut back, 3 bases at V and 11 bases at J, with 20 bases in the middle. Germline assignment: CDR1 MDHEN and CDR2 SYDVKM. The CDR3 length is 15 residues. For the CDR3, the DNA is TGTGCCAGCAGTTTGGGCGGGACACGGAGCGGGGCCCAGCATTTT. This codes for CASSLGGTRSGAQHF.

V usage is TRBV4-2 and J usage is TRBJ2-3, with 10 bases that match TRBD2. With 0 bases clipped from V and 7 bases from J, the junction kept 19 bases outside the gene matches. This CDR3 has 20 amino acids. Germline V CDR1 and CDR2: LGHNA, YNFKEQ. The CDR3 DNA reads as TGTGCCAGCAGCCAAGATCCTGGGAATAGGGCTAGCGGGAGTAGGAATACGCAGTATTTT. Residues: CASSQDPGNRASGSRNTQYF.

The CDR3 protein is CASSGWTGRVEKLFF. CDR3 nucleotides: TGTGCCAGCAGCGGGTGGACAGGGCGGGTTGAAAAACTGTTTTTT. V and J are TRBV5-6 and TRBJ1-4; 8 bases map to TRBD1. The germline V gene has CDR1 SGHDT and CDR2 YYEEEE. This CDR3 region has 15 residues. Trimming removed 4 bases from V and 7 bases from J; junction bases left unmatched: 9.

V and J are TRBV7-2 and TRBJ2-1; 7 bases agree with TRBD2. V lost 5 bases to trimming and J lost 3 bases; unmatched junction nucleotides: 7. Per the germline V gene, CDR1 is SGHTA and CDR2 is FQGNSA. The length of the CDR3 is 15 residues. In nucleotides, the CDR3 is TGTGCCAGCAGCATGGGAGGGAGGTACTACAATGAGCAGTTCTTC. It encodes CASSMGGRYYNEQFF.

V is TRBV7-2 and J is TRBJ2-2; maybe TRBD2 (6 bases). Germline V lookup: CDR1 SGHTA, CDR2 FQGNSA. Trimming took off 3 bases at V and 4 bases at J, with 18 bases between the two ends. The CDR3 sequence is 17 residues long. CDR3 loop: CASSFTGPPGVTGELFF. CDR3 DNA sequence: TGTGCCAGCAGCTTCACGGGCCCCCCGGGGGTCACCGGGGAGCTGTTTTTT.

V is TRBV25-1 and J is TRBJ2-5; D may be TRBD2 (6 bases). V was pared by 4 bases and J by 2 bases, with 20 bases between. Per germline, CDR1 MGHDK and CDR2 SYGVNS. This CDR3 has 17 amino acids. CDR3 bases: TGTGCCAGCAGTGCCCATTTCTCCGGGAGCCGACAAGAGACCCAGTACTTC. This encodes CASSAHFSGSRQETQYF.

The V call is TRBV4-3, the J call TRBJ2-5, with D possibly being TRBD2 (6 bases). V was shortened by 4 bases and J by 5 bases, with 17 bases between the two germline ends. This CDR3 is built from 15 residues. Germline V gene data show CDR1 as LGHNA and CDR2 as YSLEER. The CDR3 nucleotides are TGCGCCAGCAGCCCCGTGACGGGGGTGGGGGAGACCCAGTACTTC. It specifies CASSPVTGVGETQYF.

The gene calls are TRBV7-3 and TRBJ2-1; D is undetermined. Germline values: CDR1 SGHTA, CDR2 FQGTGA. V shed 5 bases and J shed 12 bases, with 17 bases lying between them. The CDR3 has 13 residues. CDR3 amino acids: CASSPDPIGRQFF. The CDR3 coding sequence is TGTGCCAGCAGCCCCGACCCTATCGGAAGGCAGTTCTTC.

V and J are TRBV19 and TRBJ2-5; TRBD1 aligns across 7 bases. The V and J ends lost 5 bases and 0 bases, in that order; junction bases with no gene match: 3. The CDR3 is 14 residues long. CDR1 and CDR2 (germline): LNHDA, SQIVND (reference sequence). CDR3 nucleotides: TGTGCCAGTAGTGCCAGGGGGTACCAAGAGACCCAGTACTTC. Residues: CASSARGYQETQYF.

The chain joins TRBV4-1 to TRBJ2-3, with TRBD2 matching over 11 bases. Germline V gene lookup returns CDR1 MGHRA and CDR2 YSYEKL. V lost 1 base to trimming and J lost 1 base; unmatched junction nucleotides: 13. The CDR3 covers 20 residues. CDR3 DNA sequence: TGCGCCAGCAGCCAAGCGGAAATGACTAGCGGGAAAGGGGGCACAGATACGCAGTATTTT. It codes for CASSQAEMTSGKGGTDTQYF.

The chain has TRBV5-4 and TRBJ1-4; D not resolved. CDR1 is SGHNT and CDR2 is YYREEE in the germline V gene (reference sequence). The CDR3 runs 14 residues. Trimming stripped 4 bases from V and 4 bases from J, with 11 bases between. CDR3 in DNA: TGTGCCAGCAGCCCAGCCACTGGTAATGAAAAACTGTTTTTT. Translating gives CASSPATGNEKLFF.

This chain uses TRBV7-2 with TRBJ1-1; 8 positions match TRBD1. The V gene's germline CDR1 is SGHTA and CDR2 FQGNSA. There are 16 residues in the CDR3. J was trimmed by 1 base and V by 3 bases; bases with no gene match: 7. Here the CDR3 reads CASSFRPGTGNTEAFF. Here the CDR3 DNA reads TGTGCCAGCAGCTTCCGACCCGGGACAGGGAACACTGAAGCTTTCTTT.

Here the CDR3 reads CASSQRDRGSGNTIYF. For the CDR3, the DNA is TGTGCCAGCAGCCAAAGGGACAGGGGCTCTGGAAACACCATATATTTT. The rearrangement links TRBV14 to TRBJ1-3, with 10 bases matching TRBD1. The V gene end was trimmed by 2 bases and the J gene end by 0 bases; junction bases not matched to a gene: 1. The CDR3 consists of 16 residues. Germline assignment: CDR1 SGHDN and CDR2 FVKESK.

The chain couples TRBV7-2 to TRBJ1-2; a weak D match, TRBD1 (6 bases). V gave up 2 bases and J gave up 7 bases, with 14 bases separating them. This CDR3 is built from 14 residues. Per germline, CDR1 SGHTA and CDR2 FQGNSA. The CDR3 DNA is TGTGCCAGCAGCTTATTCAGCAGGGGTAGTGGCTACACCTTC. Protein product: CASSLFSRGSGYTF.

This chain links TRBV19 with TRBJ2-7; D may be TRBD1 or TRBD2 (6 bases each). CDR3 length: 15 residues. CDR1 LNHDA and CDR2 SQIVND come from the germline V gene (reference sequence). The V gene lost 6 bases and the J gene lost 1 base, with 16 bases spanning the gap. The chain's CDR3 is CASRLAGQGSYEQYF. Written as DNA, the CDR3 is TGTGCCAGTAGACTGGCGGGGCAGGGGTCCTACGAGCAGTACTTC.

The chain has TRBV29-1 and TRBJ2-2; the match to TRBD2 covers 7 bases. V trimming: 6 bases; J trimming: 1 base; junction bases outside the gene matches: 8. The CDR3 is 15 residues long. Germline CDR1 reads SQVTM; CDR2 reads ANQGSEA. CDR3: CSVTVGRGNTGELFF. In nucleotides, the CDR3 is TGCAGCGTGACAGTGGGGAGGGGGAACACCGGGGAGCTGTTTTTT.

This chain connects TRBV9 to TRBJ1-4; D possibly corresponds to TRBD1 (5 bases). The CDR3 length is 14 residues. V dropped 0 bases and J dropped 10 bases, with 13 bases sitting between them. The germline CDR1 and CDR2 sequences are SGDLS and YYNGEE. The CDR3 region is CASSVESQGGKLFF. DNA for the CDR3: TGTGCCAGCAGCGTAGAATCCCAGGGTGGAAAACTGTTTTTT.

The chain recombines TRBV21-1 with TRBJ2-2; whether TRBD1, the table's D call, matches the DNA was not checked. TRBV21-1 is listed as a pseudogene. CDR3 size: 19 residues. The CDR3 DNA is TGTGCCAGCAGCAAAGCTCTCGTCTATGGACAGGGAAACACCGGGGAGCTGTTTTTT. It specifies CASSKALVYGQGNTGELFF.

The chain carries TRBV28 and TRBJ2-5; D may be TRBD2 (6 bases). V lost 7 bases to trimming and J lost 5 bases, with 20 bases between them. Germline V gene lookup returns CDR1 MDHEN and CDR2 SYDVKM. The CDR3 has 15 amino acids. This CDR3 is CASKLLGGVWETQYF. Written as DNA, the CDR3 is TGTGCCAGCAAACTGTTGGGGGGAGTGTGGGAGACCCAGTACTTC.

V and J are TRBV28 and TRBJ2-3; 13 bases match TRBD2. The germline V gene encodes CDR1 MDHEN and CDR2 SYDVKM. The CDR3 covers 16 residues. Trimming at V came to 3 bases and at J to 3 bases, leaving 3 bases not matched to a gene. The DNA of the CDR3 is TGTGCCAGCAGTTTCTCGGGACTAGCGGGAACAGATACGCAGTATTTT. This translates into CASSFSGLAGTDTQYF. Full variable domain (outside the CDR3, taken from reference TRBV28 and TRBJ2-3): DVKVTQSSRYLVKRTGEKVFLECVQDMDHENMFWYRQDPGLGLRLIYFSYDVKMKEKGDIPEGYSVSREKKERFSLILESASTNQTSMYLCASSFSGLAGTDTQYFGPGTRLTVL.

Note on this clone: Within the sample, other DNA sequences also encode this same CDR3. The J gene is TRBJ2-1, the V gene TRBV7-9, with 10 bases lining up with TRBD2. The CDR3 totals 14 residues. The V gene's germline CDR1 is SEHNR and CDR2 FQNEAQ (reference sequence). Germline trimming cut 3 bases from V and 5 bases from J; bases unmatched to any gene: 1. CDR3 sequence: CASSFGLADNEQFF. The CDR3 bases are TGTGCCAGCAGCTTCGGACTAGCGGACAATGAGCAGTTCTTC.

The chain employs TRBV27 and TRBJ2-7, with 11 nucleotides matching TRBD2. The CDR3 has 16 amino acids. Looked up from germline, CDR1 is MNHEY and CDR2 is SMNVEV (reference sequence). The V segment lost 0 bases and the J segment 6 bases; nucleotides outside the gene matches: 7. CDR3 region: CASSLSALAGGGEQYF. Written as DNA, the CDR3 is TGTGCCAGCAGTTTATCGGCCCTAGCGGGAGGAGGCGAGCAGTACTTC.

The CDR3: CASSMNRGYGYTF. CDR3 DNA sequence: TGTGCCAGTAGTATGAACAGGGGCTATGGCTACACCTTC. The chain carries TRBV19 and TRBJ1-2; TRBD1 aligns across 7 bases. The CDR3 runs 13 residues. The ends lost 3 bases at V and 4 bases at J; junction bases unmatched: 2. The germline V gene has CDR1 LNHDA and CDR2 SQIVND (reference sequence).